This T cell receptor beta chain was profiled in a study of blood T cell repertoires in COVID-19. About the study: T cells, B-cell-depleted T cells, or PBMCs provided the cDNA or gDNA that served as material.

Each participant's cohort was designated according to participant-reported clinical history. TCRdb's copy holds only in-frame clones and misses some; the assay was immunoSEQ multiplex PCR. This table has around 310,000 clones, approximately 90% appearing once. The CDR3 has 14 residues. CDR1 PRHDT and CDR2 FYEKMQ come from the germline V gene (reference sequence). V shed 2 bases, J shed 5 bases, and the junction held 4 bases outside the gene matches. The chain employs TRBV13 and TRBJ1-1, with 8 bases identical to TRBD1. Sequencing used PBMCs or T cells enriched from blood (not recorded which). The source of this sequence is a woman aged 40 to 55 who had recovered from COVID-19. In DNA, the CDR3 is TGTGCCAGCAGCTTACAGGGGGCGGGGACTGAAGCTTTCTTT. Translating gives CASSLQGAGTEAFF.